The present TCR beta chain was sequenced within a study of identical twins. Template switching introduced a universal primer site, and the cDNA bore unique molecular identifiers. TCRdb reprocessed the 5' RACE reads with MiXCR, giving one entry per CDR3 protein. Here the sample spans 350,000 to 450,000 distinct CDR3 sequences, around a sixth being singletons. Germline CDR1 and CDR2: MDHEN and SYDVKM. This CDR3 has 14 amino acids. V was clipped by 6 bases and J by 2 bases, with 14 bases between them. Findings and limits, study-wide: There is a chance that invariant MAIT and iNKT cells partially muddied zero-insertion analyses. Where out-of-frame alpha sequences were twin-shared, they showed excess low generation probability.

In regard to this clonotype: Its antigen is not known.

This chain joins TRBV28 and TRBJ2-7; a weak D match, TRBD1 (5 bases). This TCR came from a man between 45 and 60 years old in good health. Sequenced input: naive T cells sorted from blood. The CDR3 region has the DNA TGTGCCAGCAGAAATTGGGGCTCCACCTACGAGCAGTACTTC. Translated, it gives CASRNWGSTYEQYF.